The 9 T cell receptor beta chains below come from one sample, sequenced in a study of siplizumab effects on memory and regulatory T cells. The table came from immunoSEQ multiplex PCR; TCRdb's copy has only in-frame clones and leaves some out. The table lists tens of thousands of clones, about 90% of them singletons, with 25% to 35% in the top ten. The sequencing input was CD8+ T cells sorted from blood. These receptor sequences come from a human donor in good health.

The V gene is TRBV7-6, the J gene TRBJ2-1, with TRBD2 matching 7 bases. CDR3 length equals 15 residues. V was pared by 2 bases and J by 2 bases, with 3 bases of the junction left unmatched. CDR1 is SGHVS and CDR2 is FNYEAQ in the germline V gene. CDR3 nucleotides: TGTGCCAGCAGCTTATCGAGCGGGACCTACAATGAGCAGTTCTTC. It specifies CASSLSSGTYNEQFF.

V usage is TRBV7-6 and J usage is TRBJ2-5, with 7 bases lining up with TRBD2. The CDR3 sequence is 16 residues long. Trimming took 3 bases from V and 5 from J; bases not matched to a gene: 12. Per germline, CDR1 SGHVS and CDR2 FNYEAQ. Written as DNA, the CDR3 is TGTGCCAGCAGCTTTTTTGTTGAGCGGGGAGGTGAGACCCAGTACTTC. Its protein is CASSFFVERGGETQYF.

The count of this clone is one. V and J are TRBV5-1 and TRBJ1-1; D is unclear. Germline V gene data show CDR1 as SGHRS and CDR2 as YFSETQ. V gave up 0 bases and J gave up 5 bases, with 14 bases separating them. This CDR3 region has 15 residues. CDR3 nucleotide sequence: TGCGCCAGCAGCTTGGCTCCCAGCGGGATAACTGAAGCTTTCTTT. This sequence encodes CASSLAPSGITEAFF.

The J gene is TRBJ2-7, the V gene TRBV29-1; TRBD1 might be the D (6 bases). V was clipped by 0 bases and J by 3 bases, with 9 bases between them. Germline V gene data show CDR1 as SQVTM and CDR2 as ANQGSEA. The CDR3 contains 13 residues. The CDR3 region has the DNA TGCAGCGTTGAAGAGACAGGACACTACGAGCAGTACTTC. Translation gives CSVEETGHYEQYF.

This clone was seen only once. This sample includes further DNA sequences coding for the same CDR3. The chain links TRBV13 to TRBJ2-3; D is possibly TRBD1 or TRBD2 (5 bases each). The CDR3 covers 16 residues. Germline V gene data show CDR1 as PRHDT and CDR2 as FYEKMQ (reference sequence). Trimming removed 5 bases from V and 6 bases from J, with 21 bases in between. The CDR3 loop reads CASSTPTGPPADTQYF. CDR3 bases: TGTGCCAGCAGCACACCCACGGGACCCCCGGCGGATACGCAGTATTTT.

This chain links TRBV7-6 with TRBJ1-5, with TRBD1 as a possible D gene (5 bases). Germline V gene lookup returns CDR1 SGHVS and CDR2 FNYEAQ. Trimming shortened V by 5 bases and J by 6 bases, and 17 bases separated the two germline ends. CDR3 size: 15 residues. CDR3 in DNA: TGTGCCAGCAGCCCCTCTGTCGGGGGAGGTCAGCCCCAGCATTTT. It encodes CASSPSVGGGQPQHF.

This sequence joins TRBV5-1 and TRBJ2-7; 7 bases line up with TRBD1. The CDR3 is 13 residues long. The V gene's germline CDR1 is SGHRS and CDR2 YFSETQ. V gave up 2 bases and J gave up 2 bases; unmatched junction bases: 1. CDR3 nucleotide sequence: TGCGCCAGCAGCTTTGGGACAGCCTACGAGCAGTACTTC. Its protein is CASSFGTAYEQYF.

The chain carries TRBV5-1 and TRBJ2-7; D not certain. This CDR3 region has 12 residues. The germline V gene encodes CDR1 SGHRS and CDR2 YFSETQ. Trimming stripped 0 bases from V and 3 bases from J, with 4 bases between. CDR3 amino acids: CASSLEYYEQYF. DNA of the CDR3: TGCGCCAGCAGCTTGGAATACTACGAGCAGTACTTC.

The chain links TRBV27 to TRBJ1-1; unclear D gene. The CDR3 has 13 amino acids. Trimming pared 0 bases from V and 7 bases from J, leaving 9 bases between. The V gene's germline CDR1 is MNHEY and CDR2 SMNVEV (reference sequence). The CDR3 DNA reads as TGTGCCAGCAGTTTATCGTTGGATTTTGAAGCTTTCTTT. It is translated as CASSLSLDFEAFF.